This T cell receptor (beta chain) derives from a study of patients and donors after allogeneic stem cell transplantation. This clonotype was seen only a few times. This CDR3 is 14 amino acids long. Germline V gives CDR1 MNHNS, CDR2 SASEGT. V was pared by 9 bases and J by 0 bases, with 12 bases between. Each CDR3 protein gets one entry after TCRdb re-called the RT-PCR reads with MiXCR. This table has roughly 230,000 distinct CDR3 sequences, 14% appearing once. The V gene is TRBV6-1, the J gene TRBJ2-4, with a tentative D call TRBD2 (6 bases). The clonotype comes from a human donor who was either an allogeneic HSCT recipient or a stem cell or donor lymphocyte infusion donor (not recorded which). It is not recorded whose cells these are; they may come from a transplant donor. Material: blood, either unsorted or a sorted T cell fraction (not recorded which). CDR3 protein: CASRLDLAKNIQYF. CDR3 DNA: TGTGCCAGTAGACTAGACTTAGCCAAAAACATTCAGTACTTC.